Presented here are 21 T cell receptor beta chains from one specimen sequenced in a study of T cell repertoires in cytomegalovirus infection. TCRdb reprocessed the reads with MiXCR, giving one entry per CDR3 protein. Of about 740,000 distinct CDR3 sequences detected, 35% to 40% appear once; the ten largest clones hold around 2.8%. Sequencing was performed on PBMCs. These receptors all stem from a human donor in good health (CMV status not recorded). Some clones in this sample may be carry-over from other donors' samples.

The genes are TRBV20-1 and TRBJ2-1, with D hard to call. V shed 3 bases and J shed 10 bases, with 19 bases lying between them. The CDR3 runs 14 residues. Per the germline V gene, CDR1 is DFQATT and CDR2 is SNEGSKA (reference sequence). The CDR3 DNA reads TGCAGTGCTAGTAATAGGGCCATTTCCAGGGAGCAGTTCTTC. Protein: CSASNRAISREQFF.

Comment on this clonotype: A much larger clone is a single base away; this may be a read error. The chain is built from TRBV7-8 and TRBJ2-3; D ambiguous. CDR1 is SGHVS and CDR2 is FQNEAQ in the germline V gene. CDR3 length equals 14 residues. Here the CDR3 DNA reads TGTGCCAGCAGCCCGGGTCGGGCTACAGATCCGCAGTATTTT. It specifies CASSPGRATDPQYF.

V gene TRBV5-1 combines with J gene TRBJ2-1; D unclear. Trimming took off 1 base at V and 8 bases at J, with 10 bases between the two ends. Germline V CDR1 and CDR2: SGHRS, YFSETQ. The CDR3 runs 13 residues. The CDR3 nucleotides are TGCGCCAGCAGCTTGTTGGGAAGTTATGAGCAGTTCTTC. This gives the protein CASSLLGSYEQFF.

V gene TRBV6-5 combines with J gene TRBJ2-7; D is possibly TRBD1 (6 bases). CDR1 and CDR2 (germline): MNHEY, SVGAGI. V lost 2 bases and J 3 bases, leaving 8 bases between the germline ends. CDR3 length: 13 amino acids. The CDR3 nucleotides are TGTGCCAGCAGTTACGCACAGGGCTACGAGCAGTACTTC. This sequence encodes CASSYAQGYEQYF.

This rearrangement joins TRBV27 to TRBJ2-7, with TRBD2 as a possible D gene (5 bases). The CDR3 is 15 amino acids. The germline V gene has CDR1 MNHEY and CDR2 SMNVEV (reference sequence). With 0 bases removed from V and 3 bases from J, the gap between germline ends came to 12 bases. CDR3 bases: TGTGCCAGCAGTTTATCGGCGGGCCCTAACTACGAGCAGTACTTC. Protein product: CASSLSAGPNYEQYF.

The V and J genes are TRBV28 and TRBJ1-5; possibly TRBD1 for D (6 bases). Germline V CDR1 and CDR2: MDHEN, SYDVKM. V lost 6 bases and J lost 5, with 26 bases in between. The CDR3 sequence is 18 residues long. CDR3: CASRLMGLNTGLDQPQHF. The CDR3 coding sequence is TGTGCCAGCAGGCTAATGGGGTTAAACACAGGGTTGGATCAGCCCCAGCATTTT.

This chain joins TRBV7-9 and TRBJ1-1; 10 bases map to TRBD1. This CDR3 comprises 16 residues. Looked up from germline, CDR1 is SEHNR and CDR2 is FQNEAQ (reference sequence). Trimming cost V 5 bases and J 5 bases; bases outside gene matches: 11. The CDR3 region is CASSSPTGGVGTEAFF. Written as DNA, the CDR3 is TGTGCCAGCAGCAGCCCGACAGGGGGCGTGGGGACTGAAGCTTTCTTT.

CDR3 protein: CASRFRHFNNEKLFF. The CDR3 nucleotides are TGCGCCAGCAGATTCAGACACTTCAATAATGAAAAACTGTTTTTT. The chain recombines TRBV4-1 with TRBJ1-4; D gene unclear. Germline CDR1 and CDR2: MGHRA and YSYEKL. CDR3 length: 15 amino acids. V lost 6 bases and J 4 bases, leaving 15 bases between the germline ends.

As concerns this clonotype: Germline is not matched at one junction end, which may reflect a read error. This sequence joins TRBV2 and TRBJ1-3, with a weak D call TRBD1 (6 bases). In germline, CDR1 is SNHLY, CDR2 FYNNEI. There are 16 residues in the CDR3. The CDR3 bases are TGTACCAGCATTGCAGGGACGGACAGCTCTGGAAACACGCTATATTTT. It encodes CTSIAGTDSSGNTLYF.

The chain has TRBV11-1 and TRBJ1-1, with D perhaps matching TRBD1 (5 bases). Trimming took off 5 bases at V and 3 bases at J, with 13 bases between the two ends. CDR1 is SGHAT, CDR2 FQDESV, per germline (reference sequence). The CDR3 sequence is 14 residues long. CDR3 sequence (DNA): TGTGCCAGCAGCCTAGAGGAGGGGTACACTGAAGCTTTCTTT. Its translation is CASSLEEGYTEAFF.

The chain links TRBV25-1 to TRBJ2-7, with 9 bases lining up with TRBD2. The CDR3 is made up of 15 amino acids. CDR1 and CDR2 from the germline V gene are MGHDK and SYGVNS. The V segment lost 6 bases and the J segment 2 bases; nucleotides outside the gene matches: 8. This CDR3 reads CASRDSGSPAYEQYF. Written as DNA, the CDR3 is TGTGCCAGCAGGGATAGCGGGAGTCCCGCCTACGAGCAGTACTTC.

The chain carries TRBV15 and TRBJ1-2; a weak D match, TRBD1 (5 bases). The V end lost 0 bases, the J end lost 5 bases, and 10 bases lay between the germline ends. The V gene's germline CDR1 is LNHNV and CDR2 YYDKDF (reference sequence). CDR3 length equals 14 residues. Here the CDR3 reads CATSRDMGGYGYTF. CDR3 DNA sequence: TGTGCCACCAGCAGAGATATGGGGGGATATGGCTACACCTTC.

Details on this clonotype: A junction end diverges from the germline sequence, so it may reflect a read error. The chain couples TRBV15 to TRBJ2-1; 7 bases fit TRBD1. Germline assignment: CDR1 LNHNV and CDR2 YYDKDF (reference sequence). The CDR3 length is 15 residues. DNA of the CDR3: TGTGCCACCAGCCCCACCGGGACAGTATACAATGTGCAGTTCTTC. It is translated as CATSPTGTVYNVQFF.

The J gene is TRBJ2-7, the V gene TRBV28; D is perhaps TRBD1 or TRBD2 (6 bases each). V was shortened by 8 bases and J by 4 bases, with 12 bases between the two germline ends. The CDR3 extends over 12 amino acids. In germline, CDR1 is MDHEN, CDR2 SYDVKM. CDR3 in DNA: TGTGCCAGCGGAAGGAGGGGGTACGAGCAGTACTTC. The encoded protein is CASGRRGYEQYF.

Concerning this clonotype: At one end the junction does not follow the germline gene, possibly because of a read error. CDR3 bases: TGTTCCAGCAGCCCCCGACTAGCGGGGGGCTCCTACAATGAGCAGTTCTTC. Translation: CSSSPRLAGGSYNEQFF. V is TRBV6-6 and J is TRBJ2-1, with 13 bases aligning to TRBD2. The CDR3 length is 17 residues. Germline V gene data show CDR1 as MNHNY and CDR2 as SVGAGI (reference sequence).

This clonotype was recorded at least ten times. One end of the junction is discordant with germline, which a read error may explain. The chain is built from TRBV5-1 and TRBJ1-5; possibly TRBD1 for D (5 bases). The CDR3 is made up of 15 amino acids. Germline CDR1 reads SGHRS; CDR2 reads YFSETQ. The CDR3 reads CASSLGGDSNQPQHF. The CDR3 DNA reads as TGTGCCAGCAGCTTAGGAGGGGATAGCAATCAGCCCCAGCATTTT.

This clonotype was counted a single time. The J gene is TRBJ1-1, the V gene TRBV11-2, with D possibly TRBD1 on 6 matching bases. The CDR3 runs to 16 residues. V was pared by 0 bases and J by 4 bases, with 15 bases between. In germline, CDR1 is SGHAT, CDR2 FQNNGV. CDR3 coding DNA: TGTGCCAGCAGCTTAGAATGGGGGAGGGGGGGCACTGAAGCTTTCTTT. It translates to CASSLEWGRGGTEAFF. Full variable domain (outside the CDR3, taken from reference TRBV11-2 and TRBJ1-1): EAGVAQSPRYKIIEKRQSVAFWCNPISGHATLYWYQQILGQGPKLLIQFQNNGVVDDSQLPKDRFSAERLKGVDSTLKIQPAKLEDSAVYLCASSLEWGRGGTEAFFGQGTRLTVV.

The chain employs TRBV20-1 and TRBJ1-1; unclear D gene. There are 11 residues in the CDR3. The V and J ends lost 8 bases and 0 bases respectively, with 7 bases between them. Per germline, CDR1 DFQATT and CDR2 SNEGSKA (reference sequence). The CDR3 DNA reads as TGCAGTCCCGGAGTGAACACTGAAGCTTTCTTT. It specifies CSPGVNTEAFF.

This clonotype has a count of ten or more. The chain joins TRBV11-2 to TRBJ2-7, with 10 bases identical to TRBD1. The CDR3 runs 15 residues. Trimming cost V 4 bases and J 0 bases; bases outside gene matches: 3. Germline loops: CDR1 SGHAT, CDR2 FQNNGV. In DNA, the CDR3 is TGTGCCAGCAGCTCGACAGGGGGCCTCTCCTACGAGCAGTACTTC. It encodes CASSSTGGLSYEQYF.

The chain joins TRBV7-9 to TRBJ1-4, with TRBD1 identical over 7 bases. The V segment lost 4 bases and the J segment 4 bases; nucleotides outside the gene matches: 9. Germline CDR1 reads SEHNR; CDR2 reads FQNEAQ (reference sequence). The CDR3 runs to 16 residues. The CDR3 region has the DNA TGTGCCAGCAGCTCTCCACGACAGGGCTTTAATGAAAAACTGTTTTTT. Translation gives CASSSPRQGFNEKLFF.

As for this clonotype: A single base separates this from a much larger clone, so it may be a read error. V is TRBV7-8 and J is TRBJ2-1; D is possibly TRBD1 or TRBD2 (5 bases each). Germline values: CDR1 SGHVS, CDR2 FQNEAQ. There are 16 residues in the CDR3. The CDR3 is CASILGVHSGGNEQFF. CDR3 nucleotide sequence: TGTGCCAGCATCTTAGGGGTGCACAGCGGTGGGAATGAGCAGTTCTTC.